This T cell receptor beta chain is drawn from a study of PD-1 blockade in classical Hodgkin lymphoma. General study results and limits: After ASCT, patients who started nivolumab under 1 year later were excluded.

Sequencing used immunoSEQ multiplex PCR; TCRdb keeps in-frame clones, though not all of them. The table has roughly 86,000 clones, around 80% seen once; the top ten hold over 15%. The time point is: cycle 4 day 1 (C4D1), after five to seven weeks of nivolumab. In every patient, relapse followed autologous stem cell transplantation, while exposure to brentuximab vedotin differed. A single count supports this clone. Its antigen remains unknown. This clonotype was sampled from a human donor with classical Hodgkin lymphoma. The sample consisted of peripheral blood mononuclear cells (PBMCs), taken before the fourth cycle of nivolumab.

The CDR3 sequence is CASSSWIANGEAFF. The CDR3 region has the DNA TGTGCCAGCAGCTCTTGGATCGCCAACGGTGAAGCTTTCTTT. The chain combines TRBV5-4 with TRBJ1-1; D gene unclear. This CDR3 is built from 14 residues. V lost 3 bases and J 7 bases, leaving 16 bases between the germline ends. The germline gives CDR1 SGHNT, CDR2 YYREEE (reference sequence).